Shown below are 3 T cell receptor beta chains from a single sample sequenced in a study of CD4 T cells in relation to SARS-CoV-2 and coronaviruses. CD4+ T cells from unexposed donors were obtained before the COVID-19 pandemic (2011-2018). After ten to eleven days of culture, CD4+ T cells were isolated. The method was immunoSEQ multiplex PCR; TCRdb's version includes in-frame clones alone and lacks a portion of them. This sample has about 26,000 clones, with about 81% found just once. These TCRs are of unknown antigen specificity. Sequencing was carried out using CD4+ T cells from PBMCs, cultured in vitro. These TCRs come from a human donor in good health.

The rearrangement uses TRBV4-1 and TRBJ2-5; the D call may be TRBD1 or TRBD2 (6 bases each). The CDR3 is 16 amino acids. Germline CDR1 MGHRA, CDR2 YSYEKL. Trimming took off 0 bases at V and 1 base at J, with 12 bases between the two ends. CDR3 in DNA: TGCGCCAGCAGCCAAGACGGAGGGGGGTTCCAAGAGACCCAGTACTTC. Translated: CASSQDGGGFQETQYF.

V is TRBV4-2 and J is TRBJ1-2; tentative D call: TRBD1 (5 bases). The CDR3 runs to 18 residues. Trimming stripped 0 bases from V and 3 bases from J, with 20 bases between. CDR1 is LGHNA, CDR2 YNFKEQ, per germline. CDR3 protein: CASSQDSLEGRGDYGYTF. The CDR3 nucleotides read TGTGCCAGCAGCCAAGACTCGTTAGAGGGGCGAGGGGACTATGGCTACACCTTC.

The chain recombines TRBV9 with TRBJ2-7, with D possibly called TRBD1 or TRBD2 (5 bases each). Looked up from germline, CDR1 is SGDLS and CDR2 is YYNGEE. The CDR3 sequence is 15 residues long. The V and J ends lost 4 bases and 1 base respectively, with 15 bases between them. CDR3 sequence: CASSPGDDRSYEQYF. The CDR3 DNA sequence: TGTGCCAGCAGCCCCGGGGACGATAGGTCCTACGAGCAGTACTTC. Full variable domain (outside the CDR3, taken from reference TRBV9 and TRBJ2-7): DSGVTQTPKHLITATGQRVTLRCSPRSGDLSVYWYQQSLDQGLQFLIQYYNGEERAKGNILERFSAQQFPDLHSELNLSSLELGDSALYFCASSPGDDRSYEQYFGPGTRLTVT.